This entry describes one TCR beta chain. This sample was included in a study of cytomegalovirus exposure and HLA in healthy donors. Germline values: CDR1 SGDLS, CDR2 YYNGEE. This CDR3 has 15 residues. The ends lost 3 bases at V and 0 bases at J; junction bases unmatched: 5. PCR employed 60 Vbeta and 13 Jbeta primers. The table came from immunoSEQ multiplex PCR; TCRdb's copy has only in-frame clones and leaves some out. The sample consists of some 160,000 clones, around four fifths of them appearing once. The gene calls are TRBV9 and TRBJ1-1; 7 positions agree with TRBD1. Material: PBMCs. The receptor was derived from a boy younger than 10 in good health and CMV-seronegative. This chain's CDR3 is CASSGRQGVNTEAFF. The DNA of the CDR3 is TGTGCCAGCAGCGGACGACAGGGAGTGAACACTGAAGCTTTCTTT. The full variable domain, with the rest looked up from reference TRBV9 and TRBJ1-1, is DSGVTQTPKHLITATGQRVTLRCSPRSGDLSVYWYQQSLDQGLQFLIQYYNGEERAKGNILERFSAQQFPDLHSELNLSSLELGDSALYFCASSGRQGVNTEAFFGQGTRLTVV.